These T cell receptor beta chains were read from a single sample in a study of cytomegalovirus exposure and HLA in healthy donors. TCRdb keeps only in-frame clones here, not all; method: immunoSEQ multiplex PCR. The sample shows about 100,000 clones, approximately 70% of them seen only once. The source material was PBMCs. Receptors were obtained from a man between 35 and 55 years old in good health and CMV-seronegative. CDR3s include the opening cysteine and the closing phenylalanine or tryptophan. D genes are given only for firm matches. The size entry is marked missing in some rows and otherwise reads once, few, many or a size class.

TRBV19	TRBJ1-6	NA	NA	CASSISGAGRSPLHF	TGTGCCAGTAGTATATCAGGGGCAGGTCGGTCACCCCTCCACTTT
TRBV5-6	TRBJ2-5	NA	NA	CASSGAGVLETQYF	TGTGCCAGCAGCGGAGCAGGGGTTTTGGAGACCCAGTACTTC
TRBV4-1	TRBJ1-2	NA	NA	CASSQVPDSYLFYGYTF	TGCGCCAGCAGCCAAGTTCCGGACTCCTATCTATTCTATGGCTACACCTTC
TRBV14	TRBJ2-7	NA	few	CASSQSGNVGTYEQYF	TGTGCCAGCAGCCAATCAGGGAATGTAGGAACGTACGAGCAGTACTTC
TRBV2	TRBJ1-6	TRBD1	NA	CASSDLGQENSPLHF	TGTGCCAGCAGTGATCTGGGACAGGAGAATTCACCCCTCCACTTT
TRBV4-2	TRBJ1-6	TRBD1	NA	CASSQATGGVYSPLHF	TGTGCCAGCAGCCAAGCAACAGGGGGCGTATATTCACCCCTCCACTTT
TRBV4-1	TRBJ2-2	TRBD1	NA	CASSRSGTGLTGELFF	TGCGCCAGCAGCCGATCCGGGACAGGGCTGACCGGGGAGCTGTTTTTT
TRBV5-1	TRBJ2-5	TRBD1	once	CASSFGTGGRETQYF	TGCGCCAGCAGCTTCGGGACAGGGGGTAGAGAGACCCAGTACTTC
TRBV19	TRBJ1-2	NA	NA	CASSIPGLDGYTF	TGTGCCAGTAGTATTCCAGGGTTGGATGGCTACACCTTC
TRBV19	TRBJ2-7	TRBD1	NA	CASSMGTGGYEQYF	TGTGCCAGTAGTATGGGTACAGGGGGCTACGAGCAGTACTTC
TRBV20-1	TRBJ2-1	NA	NA	CSAPYNEQFF	TGCAGTGCTCCCTATAATGAGCAGTTCTTC
TRBV5-4	TRBJ1-2	TRBD1	NA	CASSPDREDGYTF	TGTGCCAGCAGCCCGGACAGGGAGGATGGCTACACCTTC
TRBV6-5	TRBJ2-1	TRBD1	NA	CASSYSTGWIHNEQFF	TGTGCCAGCAGTTACTCGACAGGGTGGATCCACAATGAGCAGTTCTTC
TRBV6-5	TRBJ2-2	NA	few	CASSYRVTGELFF	TGTGCCAGCAGTTATCGGGTAACCGGGGAGCTGTTTTTT
TRBV5-1	TRBJ2-5	NA	NA	CASSLFRRGEETQYF	TGCGCCAGCAGCTTGTTTCGCAGGGGGGAGGAGACCCAGTACTTC
TRBV11-1	TRBJ2-3	TRBD1	NA	CASSWDRGDTQYF	TGTGCCAGCAGCTGGGACAGGGGGGATACGCAGTATTTT